This is a list of T cell receptor beta chains from one sample in a study of blood T cells in healthy people across ages. Each CDR3 protein gets one entry after TCRdb re-called the 5' RACE reads with MiXCR. The sample has hundreds of thousands of distinct CDR3 sequences; around 49% are singletons. The specimen was blood. Source of these receptors: a woman aged 60 to 75 in good health. CDR3s include the opening cysteine and the closing phenylalanine or tryptophan. D genes are given only for firm matches. Size values are once, few and many counts, or a class for expanded clones, and some rows have none.

abundance: few; v_gene: TRBV7-2; j_gene: TRBJ1-4; d_gene: TRBD1; CDR3nt: TGTGCCAGCAGCTTAACCGGGACAGGAACTGAAAAACTGTTTTTT; CDR3aa: CASSLTGTGTEKLFF
abundance: -; v_gene: TRBV15; j_gene: TRBJ1-5; d_gene: -; CDR3nt: TGTGCCACCAGCAGAGGGAGGGGAGGACAAAATCAGCCCCAGCATTTT; CDR3aa: CATSRGRGGQNQPQHF
abundance: -; v_gene: TRBV6-6; j_gene: TRBJ2-7; d_gene: -; CDR3nt: TGTGCCAGCAGTTATTGGGGCCTCGAGCAGTACTTC; CDR3aa: CASSYWGLEQYF
abundance: many; v_gene: TRBV9; j_gene: TRBJ2-7; d_gene: -; CDR3nt: TGTGCCAGCAGCGTTGGGGGGATGGACGAGCAGTACTTC; CDR3aa: CASSVGGMDEQYF
abundance: -; v_gene: TRBV5-1; j_gene: TRBJ2-5; d_gene: TRBD2; CDR3nt: TGCGCCAGCAGCCCCCGGTGGGGGGGTGAGACCCAGTACTTC; CDR3aa: CASSPRWGGETQYF
abundance: once; v_gene: TRBV2; j_gene: TRBJ2-6; d_gene: TRBD1; CDR3nt: TGTGCCAACCACAGGGGGGTACCTGGGGCCAACGTCCTGACTTTC; CDR3aa: CANHRGVPGANVLTF
abundance: -; v_gene: TRBV24-1; j_gene: TRBJ2-3; d_gene: TRBD1; CDR3nt: TGTGCCACCAGTGAACCGGGACAGGGGGCGAAGGGAGATACGCAGTATTTT; CDR3aa: CATSEPGQGAKGDTQYF
abundance: -; v_gene: TRBV2; j_gene: TRBJ2-7; d_gene: -; CDR3nt: TGTGCCAGCAGTACAAGGGACAACTCCTACGAGCAGTACTTC; CDR3aa: CASSTRDNSYEQYF
abundance: few; v_gene: TRBV29-1; j_gene: TRBJ2-7; d_gene: TRBD2; CDR3nt: TGCAGCGCCACTAGCGGGGCCTACGAGCAGTACTTC; CDR3aa: CSATSGAYEQYF
abundance: -; v_gene: TRBV20-1; j_gene: TRBJ2-7; d_gene: -; CDR3nt: TGCAGCGCTAGTGGGGAAGGAACCTACGAGCAGTACTTC; CDR3aa: CSASGEGTYEQYF
abundance: -; v_gene: TRBV11-1; j_gene: TRBJ2-2; d_gene: TRBD1; CDR3nt: TGTGCCAGCGTGCCGGGACAGGGTGGTTCCGGGGAGCTGTTTTTT; CDR3aa: CASVPGQGGSGELFF
abundance: -; v_gene: TRBV20-1; j_gene: TRBJ2-7; d_gene: TRBD2; CDR3nt: TGCAGTGCTAGAGGGACTAGCGGAGCGGGAGAGCAGTACTTC; CDR3aa: CSARGTSGAGEQYF
abundance: -; v_gene: TRBV18; j_gene: TRBJ2-7; d_gene: TRBD1; CDR3nt: TGTGCCAGCTCAAGGGGGCTTGGGCCTAGGTTCTACGAGCAGTACTTC; CDR3aa: CASSRGLGPRFYEQYF
abundance: few; v_gene: TRBV20-1; j_gene: TRBJ2-3; d_gene: -; CDR3nt: TGCAGTGCTAGAGATCGCAGGAGGATAGATACGCAGTATTTT; CDR3aa: CSARDRRRIDTQYF
abundance: -; v_gene: TRBV4-2; j_gene: TRBJ2-7; d_gene: -; CDR3nt: TGTGCCAGAAGCCAAGTGGAACCAGAAACCGAGCAGTACTTC; CDR3aa: CARSQVEPETEQYF
abundance: few; v_gene: TRBV7-9; j_gene: TRBJ2-5; d_gene: TRBD1; CDR3nt: TGTGCCAGCAGTTGGACAGGGTACCAAGAGACCCAGTACTTC; CDR3aa: CASSWTGYQETQYF
abundance: few; v_gene: TRBV28; j_gene: TRBJ2-1; d_gene: TRBD2; CDR3nt: TGTGCCAGCAGCAGAGAGAGTAGCGGGAGGGGTAATGAGCAGTTCTTC; CDR3aa: CASSRESSGRGNEQFF
abundance: -; v_gene: TRBV7-3; j_gene: TRBJ2-3; d_gene: -; CDR3nt: TGTGCCAGCAGCTTAGGTACTAGGGGGGGTGAGCAGTATTTT; CDR3aa: CASSLGTRGGEQYF
abundance: -; v_gene: TRBV11-2; j_gene: TRBJ2-4; d_gene: -; CDR3nt: TGTGCCAGCAGCTTAGATAGCACTAGTGATGTCGGTCGGCAGTACTTC; CDR3aa: CASSLDSTSDVGRQYF
abundance: -; v_gene: TRBV7-9; j_gene: TRBJ2-7; d_gene: TRBD2; CDR3nt: TGTGCCAGCAGCCTTAGCGGGGTTAGCTCCTACGAGCAGTACTTC; CDR3aa: CASSLSGVSSYEQYF
abundance: -; v_gene: TRBV9; j_gene: TRBJ2-3; d_gene: -; CDR3nt: TGTGCCAGCAGCCGCCTTGGGGGAGATACGCAGTATTTT; CDR3aa: CASSRLGGDTQYF
abundance: few; v_gene: TRBV10-3; j_gene: TRBJ2-7; d_gene: -; CDR3nt: TGTGCCATCAGTGAAATCTCCGGCACACTCTACGAGCAGTACTTC; CDR3aa: CAISEISGTLYEQYF
abundance: -; v_gene: TRBV29-1; j_gene: TRBJ1-6; d_gene: -; CDR3nt: TGCAGCGTTCAATTTGGGAACTCACCCCTCCACTTT; CDR3aa: CSVQFGNSPLHF
abundance: -; v_gene: TRBV20-1; j_gene: TRBJ2-5; d_gene: -; CDR3nt: TGCAGTGTACGCGGGGACAACCAAGAGACCCAGTACTTC; CDR3aa: CSVRGDNQETQYF
abundance: -; v_gene: TRBV5-5; j_gene: TRBJ2-3; d_gene: TRBD1; CDR3nt: TGTGCCAGCAGCCTAACAGGGGTGGAAGATACGCAGTATTTT; CDR3aa: CASSLTGVEDTQYF
abundance: few; v_gene: TRBV29-1; j_gene: TRBJ2-5; d_gene: -; CDR3nt: TGCAGCGTTGTCCAGGGGGGAAAGACCCAGTACTTC; CDR3aa: CSVVQGGKTQYF
abundance: -; v_gene: TRBV7-2; j_gene: TRBJ2-5; d_gene: -; CDR3nt: TGTGCCAGCAGCTCCCCGGGGGCGGAGACCCAGTACTTC; CDR3aa: CASSSPGAETQYF
abundance: -; v_gene: TRBV27; j_gene: TRBJ1-6; d_gene: TRBD1; CDR3nt: TGTGCCAGCAAGAAGGGGGCGCCAGGGAGCTCCTATAATTCACCCCTCCACTTT; CDR3aa: CASKKGAPGSSYNSPLHF
abundance: -; v_gene: TRBV28; j_gene: TRBJ2-1; d_gene: -; CDR3nt: TGTGCCAGCAGTTTGCGGACTCGGATTAATCACAATGAGCAGTTCTTC; CDR3aa: CASSLRTRINHNEQFF
abundance: -; v_gene: TRBV20-1; j_gene: TRBJ2-7; d_gene: -; CDR3nt: TGCAGTGCTAGTCTCCCGGGACACCGGACCTCCGAGCAGTACTTC; CDR3aa: CSASLPGHRTSEQYF
abundance: -; v_gene: TRBV7-9; j_gene: TRBJ2-7; d_gene: TRBD2; CDR3nt: TGTGCCAGCAGCTTTACTAGCGACTTGTACGAGCAGTACTTC; CDR3aa: CASSFTSDLYEQYF
abundance: few; v_gene: TRBV3-1; j_gene: TRBJ2-7; d_gene: -; CDR3nt: TGTGCCAGCAGCCAAACTAACGAGCAGTACTTC; CDR3aa: CASSQTNEQYF
abundance: -; v_gene: TRBV2; j_gene: TRBJ2-3; d_gene: TRBD2; CDR3nt: TGTGCCAGCAGCTATAGCGGGAGCAAAGCAGATACGCAGTATTTT; CDR3aa: CASSYSGSKADTQYF
abundance: -; v_gene: TRBV2; j_gene: TRBJ2-3; d_gene: TRBD2; CDR3nt: TGTGCCAGCAGTGATACGGGGACTAGCGGGGTTTTAGATACGCAGTATTTT; CDR3aa: CASSDTGTSGVLDTQYF
abundance: -; v_gene: TRBV30; j_gene: TRBJ2-3; d_gene: -; CDR3nt: TGTGCCTGGAGTTCTAGTAGTTTTACAGATACGCAGTATTTT; CDR3aa: CAWSSSSFTDTQYF
abundance: -; v_gene: TRBV10-3; j_gene: TRBJ2-1; d_gene: TRBD2; CDR3nt: TGTGCCATCAGTGGATCTAGCGGGAGCGTCGATGAGCAGTTCTTC; CDR3aa: CAISGSSGSVDEQFF
abundance: -; v_gene: TRBV6-2/TRBV6-3; j_gene: TRBJ2-5; d_gene: -; CDR3nt: TGTGCCAGCAGCCTAGACAGGCAACAAGAGACCCAGTACTTC; CDR3aa: CASSLDRQQETQYF
abundance: few; v_gene: TRBV29-1; j_gene: TRBJ2-3; d_gene: -; CDR3nt: TGCAGCGTTGAAGAATTAAACACAGATACGCAGTATTTT; CDR3aa: CSVEELNTDTQYF
abundance: -; v_gene: TRBV11-2; j_gene: TRBJ2-3; d_gene: TRBD1; CDR3nt: TGTGCCAGCAGCCCCGGGACAGGGCTCGATACGCAGTATTTT; CDR3aa: CASSPGTGLDTQYF
abundance: once; v_gene: TRBV4-2; j_gene: TRBJ2-1; d_gene: TRBD2; CDR3nt: TGTGCCAGCAGCCAAGAGGGGGGGTGGGTGTTCTTC; CDR3aa: CASSQEGGWVFF
abundance: -; v_gene: TRBV29-1; j_gene: TRBJ2-1; d_gene: -; CDR3nt: TGCAGCGTCGACCGGGCCACAAATCTAAATGAGCAGTTCTTC; CDR3aa: CSVDRATNLNEQFF
abundance: few; v_gene: TRBV3-1; j_gene: TRBJ2-3; d_gene: TRBD2; CDR3nt: TGTGCCAGCAGCGATTGGCTCATTTCAGCGGGAGGCACAGATACGCAGTATTTT; CDR3aa: CASSDWLISAGGTDTQYF
abundance: -; v_gene: TRBV6-1; j_gene: TRBJ2-1; d_gene: TRBD2; CDR3nt: TGTGCCAGCACGATTAGCGGGAGGAGCTCCTACAATGAGCAGTTCTTC; CDR3aa: CASTISGRSSYNEQFF
abundance: -; v_gene: TRBV6-5; j_gene: TRBJ2-7; d_gene: TRBD2; CDR3nt: TGTGCCAGCAGTTACCGGGGGACTAGCGGGAGCTACGAGCAGTACTTC; CDR3aa: CASSYRGTSGSYEQYF
abundance: -; v_gene: TRBV5-1; j_gene: TRBJ1-3; d_gene: -; CDR3nt: TGCGCCAGCAGCTTGTGGGGTGCTGGAAACACCATATATTTT; CDR3aa: CASSLWGAGNTIYF
abundance: -; v_gene: TRBV6-1; j_gene: TRBJ2-1; d_gene: TRBD2; CDR3nt: TGTGCCAGCAGCCGGGAGGGTAGCGGAATTTACAATGAGCAGTTCTTC; CDR3aa: CASSREGSGIYNEQFF
abundance: -; v_gene: TRBV27; j_gene: TRBJ2-3; d_gene: TRBD1; CDR3nt: TGTGCCAGCAGCTACAGGGCAGGGGGCTTTCGTGGGACAGATACGCAGTATTTT; CDR3aa: CASSYRAGGFRGTDTQYF
abundance: -; v_gene: TRBV5-5; j_gene: TRBJ2-7; d_gene: TRBD1; CDR3nt: TGTGCCAGCAGCATCCTTAGGACAGGACCCTACGAGCAGTACTTC; CDR3aa: CASSILRTGPYEQYF
abundance: -; v_gene: TRBV7-2; j_gene: TRBJ1-1; d_gene: TRBD1; CDR3nt: TGTGCCAGCAGCTTACAGGGGGCTAGGACTGAAGCTTTCTTT; CDR3aa: CASSLQGARTEAFF
abundance: -; v_gene: TRBV5-1; j_gene: TRBJ2-3; d_gene: -; CDR3nt: TGCGCCAGCAGCTTGGCAGCTAACACAGATACGCAGTATTTT; CDR3aa: CASSLAANTDTQYF
abundance: -; v_gene: TRBV6-1; j_gene: TRBJ2-7; d_gene: -; CDR3nt: TGTGCCAGCAGTGGACAACAGGGCTACGAGCAGTACTTC; CDR3aa: CASSGQQGYEQYF
abundance: few; v_gene: TRBV4-2; j_gene: TRBJ2-1; d_gene: TRBD2; CDR3nt: TGTGCCAGCAGCCAAGATCAACTAGCGGTCCTCACGGGGCAGTTCTTC; CDR3aa: CASSQDQLAVLTGQFF
abundance: -; v_gene: TRBV9; j_gene: TRBJ2-5; d_gene: -; CDR3nt: TGTGCCAGCAGCGTAGGGATGGAAGAGACCCAGTACTTC; CDR3aa: CASSVGMEETQYF
abundance: few; v_gene: TRBV9; j_gene: TRBJ1-1; d_gene: -; CDR3nt: TGTGCCAGCAGCGTAGCGGGGGACACTGAAGCTTTCTTT; CDR3aa: CASSVAGDTEAFF
abundance: few; v_gene: TRBV28; j_gene: TRBJ1-4; d_gene: TRBD1; CDR3nt: TGTGCCAGCAGAGGAGGGACAGGGGAAAAGGAAAAACTGTTTTTT; CDR3aa: CASRGGTGEKEKLFF